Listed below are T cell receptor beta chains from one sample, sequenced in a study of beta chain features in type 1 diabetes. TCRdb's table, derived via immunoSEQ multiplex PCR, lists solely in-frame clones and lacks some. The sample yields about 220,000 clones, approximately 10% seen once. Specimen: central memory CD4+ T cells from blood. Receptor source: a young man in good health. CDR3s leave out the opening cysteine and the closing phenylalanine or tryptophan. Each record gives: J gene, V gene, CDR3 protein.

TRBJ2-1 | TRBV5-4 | ASSPGGRENNEQF
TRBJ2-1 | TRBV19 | ASNRMLNSYNEQF
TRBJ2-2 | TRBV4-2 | ASSYRGGSDSGELF
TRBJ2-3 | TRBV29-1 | SVEVQTADTQY
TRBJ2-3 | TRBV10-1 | ASRQGSDTQY
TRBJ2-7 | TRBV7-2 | ASSLVGYAASYSYEQY
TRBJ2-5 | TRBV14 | ASSPFRANLQETQY
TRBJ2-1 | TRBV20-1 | SAFNNEQF
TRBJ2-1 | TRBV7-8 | ASSLAGEYNEQF
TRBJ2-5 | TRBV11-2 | ASSPGLAGLQETQY
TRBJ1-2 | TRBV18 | ASSPRGSGDGYT
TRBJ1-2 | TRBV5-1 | ASSLGAVNGYT
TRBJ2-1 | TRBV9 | ASSVSGSGDEQF
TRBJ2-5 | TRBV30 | AWGSQETQY
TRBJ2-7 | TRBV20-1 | SARERYEQY
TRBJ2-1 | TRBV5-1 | ASSQGLAGHNEQF
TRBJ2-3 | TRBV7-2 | ASTLVGQSDTQY